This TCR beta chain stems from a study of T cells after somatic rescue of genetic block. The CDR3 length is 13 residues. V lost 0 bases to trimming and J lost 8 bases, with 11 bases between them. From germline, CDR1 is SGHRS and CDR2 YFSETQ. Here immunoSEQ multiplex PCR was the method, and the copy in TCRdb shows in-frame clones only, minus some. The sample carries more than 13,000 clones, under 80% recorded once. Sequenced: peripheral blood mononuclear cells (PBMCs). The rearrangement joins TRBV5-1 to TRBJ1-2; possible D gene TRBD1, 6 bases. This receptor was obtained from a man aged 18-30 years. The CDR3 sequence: CASSLAGTKGYTF. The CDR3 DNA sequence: TGCGCCAGCAGCTTGGCGGGGACAAAAGGCTACACCTTC.